What follows are 17 T cell receptor beta chains derived from one specimen sequenced in a study of T cell repertoires in cytomegalovirus infection. Their antigen targets remain unknown. MiXCR, applied by TCRdb to the reads, yields one record per CDR3 protein. The sample has approximately 600,000 distinct CDR3 sequences, about 40% seen once. The sequencing here drew on cultured PBMCs, taken from culture after CMV antigen stimulation. All receptors come from a human donor in good health (CMV status not recorded). Some clones in this sample may be carry-over from other donors' samples.

The chain links TRBV7-2 to TRBJ2-5; D may match TRBD1 or TRBD2 (6 bases each). The CDR3 length is 14 residues. Germline V lookup: CDR1 SGHTA, CDR2 FQGNSA. Trimming took 5 bases from V and 5 from J, leaving 15 bases between them. The chain's CDR3 is CASSIETRGETQYF. Here the CDR3 DNA reads TGTGCCAGCAGCATAGAGACTAGGGGGGAGACCCAGTACTTC. The entire variable domain, with the rest obtained from reference TRBV7-2 and TRBJ2-5, is as follows: GAGVSQSPSNKVTEKGKDVELRCDPISGHTALYWYRQSLGQGLEFLIYFQGNSAPDKSGLPSDRFSAERTGGSVSTLTIQRTQQEDSAVYLCASSIETRGETQYFGPGTRLLVL.

Points on this clonotype: A much larger clone sits a single nucleotide away, making a read error possible. The rearrangement links TRBV7-2 to TRBJ1-4, with TRBD1 matching over 7 bases. From germline, CDR1 is SGHTA and CDR2 FQGNSA. The CDR3 is made up of 12 amino acids. V trimming: 2 bases; J trimming: 10 bases; junction bases outside the gene matches: 1. The CDR3 loop is CASSLQGGKLFF. CDR3 nucleotide sequence: TGTGCCAGCAGCTTACAGGGGGGAAAACTGTTTTTT.

This clonotype was seen at least ten times. The DNA for the CDR3 is TGTGCCAGCAGCTTACGGGGGAGCTCCTACAATGAGCAGTTCTTC. Protein product: CASSLRGSSYNEQFF. J is TRBJ2-1 and V is TRBV7-2; a weak D match, TRBD2 (6 bases). V was clipped by 2 bases and J by 0 bases, with 8 bases between them. Germline CDR1 and CDR2: SGHTA and FQGNSA. The CDR3 runs 15 residues. Drawing the rest from reference TRBV7-2 and TRBJ2-1, the complete variable domain is GAGVSQSPSNKVTEKGKDVELRCDPISGHTALYWYRQSLGQGLEFLIYFQGNSAPDKSGLPSDRFSAERTGGSVSTLTIQRTQQEDSAVYLCASSLRGSSYNEQFFGPGTRLTVL.

The chain links TRBV7-9 to TRBJ1-1; the D gene is possibly TRBD1 (5 bases). The CDR3 consists of 15 residues. The V end was cut by 6 bases, the J end by 3 bases, with 17 bases between. Looked up from germline, CDR1 is SEHNR and CDR2 is FQNEAQ (reference sequence). CDR3 loop: CASRTLEGIDTEAFF. The DNA of the CDR3 is TGTGCCAGCAGAACCCTTGAGGGGATTGACACTGAAGCTTTCTTT.

The rearrangement links TRBV6-2 or TRBV6-3 to TRBJ2-1; possibly TRBD2 for D (6 bases). This CDR3 has 16 residues. The ends were cut back, 4 bases at V and 10 bases at J, with 23 bases in the middle. The V gene's germline CDR1 is MNHEY and CDR2 SVGEGT. In DNA form, the CDR3 reads TGTGCCAGCAGTTCGTTGACGGGACTCAGAAGGTGGGAGCAGTTCTTC. It yields the protein CASSSLTGLRRWEQFF.

This clonotype was observed a handful of times. J is TRBJ2-1 and V is TRBV7-4, with a possible D match to TRBD2 (6 bases). CDR1 is SGHVT and CDR2 is SQSDAQ in the germline V gene. V shed 5 bases and J shed 9 bases, with 20 bases lying between them. The CDR3 has 15 amino acids. This CDR3 reads CASSPVGPSAVEQFF. The CDR3 nucleotides are TGTGCCAGCAGCCCAGTGGGGCCTAGCGCGGTTGAGCAGTTCTTC.

This clonotype has only a few counts. The V call is TRBV6-1, the J call TRBJ1-2; D ambiguous. CDR1 is MNHNS, CDR2 SASEGT, per germline. The CDR3 consists of 12 residues. Between the trimmed V and J ends, which lost 6 bases and 8 bases, there was a span of 13 bases. This chain's CDR3 is CASRPSGAGYTF. As DNA, the CDR3 is TGTGCCAGCAGACCCAGCGGTGCGGGCTACACCTTC.

This clonotype has just a few counts. The chain has TRBV7-2 and TRBJ2-3; D is unresolved. The germline gives CDR1 SGHTA, CDR2 FQGNSA. The CDR3 consists of 15 residues. Trimming left V 4 bases short and J 4 bases short, with 15 bases between. The CDR3 loop reads CASSSLRASSDTQYF. CDR3 DNA sequence: TGTGCCAGCAGCTCCCTCCGTGCTAGTTCAGATACGCAGTATTTT.

This clonotype was seen ten or more times. The gene calls are TRBV7-2 and TRBJ2-1, with D unclear. Germline CDR1 and CDR2: SGHTA and FQGNSA. The CDR3 runs 13 residues. The germline V and J ends were trimmed by 1 base and 6 bases, with 7 bases remaining between them. The CDR3 nucleotides are TGTGCCAGCAGCTTAGACGTGTTCAATGAGCAGTTCTTC. Translating it yields CASSLDVFNEQFF.

This clonotype was detected ten times or more. CDR3: CASSLRGGVNNEQFF. In nucleotides, the CDR3 is TGTGCCAGCAGCTTACGCGGGGGGGTTAACAATGAGCAGTTCTTC. The chain carries TRBV7-8 and TRBJ2-1; TRBD2 matches 9 bases. The CDR3 is 15 residues long. After removal of 2 bases from V and 5 bases from J, the junction contained 4 bases not matched to a gene. CDR1 is SGHVS and CDR2 is FQNEAQ in the germline V gene.

V gene TRBV27 combines with J gene TRBJ1-5; 9 bases align to TRBD1. The germline CDR1 and CDR2 sequences are MNHEY and SMNVEV (reference sequence). CDR3 length equals 17 residues. The V and J ends lost 4 bases and 2 bases, in that order; junction bases with no gene match: 9. CDR3 loop: CASSYRGQGRRNQPQHF. Here the CDR3 DNA reads TGTGCCAGCAGTTACCGTGGACAGGGGAGGCGCAATCAGCCCCAGCATTTT.

This clonotype has more than one count but fewer than ten. V usage is TRBV7-2 and J usage is TRBJ2-1; TRBD2 agrees at 7 bases. The CDR3 is 13 residues long. Germline values: CDR1 SGHTA, CDR2 FQGNSA. V gave up 4 bases and J gave up 12 bases; unmatched junction bases: 9. The CDR3 region has the DNA TGTGCCAGCAGCTCCAGGTGGCCGGGAGGGCAGTTCTTC. It codes for CASSSRWPGGQFF. The full variable domain, rest sourced from reference TRBV7-2 and TRBJ2-1, is GAGVSQSPSNKVTEKGKDVELRCDPISGHTALYWYRQSLGQGLEFLIYFQGNSAPDKSGLPSDRFSAERTGGSVSTLTIQRTQQEDSAVYLCASSSRWPGGQFFGPGTRLTVL.

The J gene is TRBJ1-6, the V gene TRBV15; 8 bases are a match to TRBD1. V shed 4 bases, J shed 11 bases, and the junction held 4 bases outside the gene matches. The germline V gene has CDR1 LNHNV and CDR2 YYDKDF (reference sequence). The CDR3 consists of 13 residues. Written as DNA, the CDR3 is TGTGCCACCAGCACAAACAGGGGGACACCCCTCCACTTT. Translating gives CATSTNRGTPLHF.

A few counts support this clonotype. V and J are TRBV7-2 and TRBJ1-4, with D hard to call. V dropped 1 base and J dropped 2 bases, with 2 bases sitting between them. Germline CDR1 and CDR2: SGHTA and FQGNSA. The CDR3 has 13 amino acids. CDR3 amino acids: CASSLVTNEKLFF. The CDR3, as DNA: TGTGCCAGCAGCTTAGTGACTAATGAAAAACTGTTTTTT.

The CDR3 sequence is CASSGFRLEQFF. The DNA for the CDR3 is TGTGCCAGTAGTGGGTTTAGACTCGAGCAGTTCTTC. V usage is TRBV19 and J usage is TRBJ2-1; the D is unclear. Germline V gene sequence: CDR1 LNHDA, CDR2 SQIVND (reference sequence). The V end was cut by 5 bases, the J end by 10 bases, with 12 bases between. The CDR3 covers 12 residues.

The table lists this clonotype with a few counts. The V gene is TRBV7-9, the J gene TRBJ1-3; D remains ambiguous. The CDR3 contains 15 residues. V lost 2 bases to trimming and J lost 0 bases, with 8 bases between them. Germline assignment: CDR1 SEHNR and CDR2 FQNEAQ (reference sequence). The CDR3 DNA sequence: TGTGCCAGCAGCTTAATTGGGAGCTCTGGAAACACCATATATTTT. The encoded protein is CASSLIGSSGNTIYF.

This clonotype was counted once. The chain joins TRBV4-2 to TRBJ1-4; TRBD1 agrees at 8 bases. The CDR3 sequence is 15 residues long. The junction had 0 bases not matched to a gene; V was cut back by 0 bases and J by 3 bases. The germline CDR1 and CDR2 sequences are LGHNA and YNFKEQ. Here the CDR3 DNA reads TGTGCCAGCAGCCAAGAACAGGGGGCTAATGAAAAACTGTTTTTT. As protein: CASSQEQGANEKLFF.